The entry that follows covers one TCR beta chain sequence. Its antigen is currently not known. It has no much larger one-base neighbor in the sample; base qualities were not kept. The sample belongs to a study of T cell responses to AZD1222 COVID-19 vaccine (dated by TCRdb to the early 2020s). Looking at the study overall: Because spike-specific TCR depth and breadth did not differ between the two schedules, AZD1222 recipients who got a second dose at roughly 4 weeks were pooled with those who got a second dose at roughly 12 weeks. A total of 233 trial participants underwent TCR sequencing, of whom 207 received two doses of AZD1222 and around 26 received two doses of the MenACWY control vaccine. Trial participants were enrolled into age subgroups of 18-55, 56-69 and 70-plus years, which contained around 150, 29 and 61 TCR-sequenced participants, respectively. Study-level results and caveats: Participants were mostly white British and included more females than males, and it was suggested by the authors that clonal diversity may have been underestimated. Conclusions about previously exposed vaccinees were limited because only six AZD1222 recipients were SARS-CoV-2 seropositive at baseline. Reportedly, close to half of the unique spike-specific TCRs recognized epitopes lying outside the regions that are mutated in the B.1.351 and B.1.1.7 variants. CD4 TCRs associated with the vaccine covered the entire spike protein, and the dominant responses were in regions 160-218 and 743-854. After two AZD1222 doses, spike-specific TCR breadth and depth were significantly higher than at day 0 and than in MenACWY recipients. Because no day 14 peak-response samples were available, repertoires were characterized only after the peak T cell response. In the small 56-69-year group, the increase in depth fell short of significance, most likely because of low power.

The CDR3 regions of human TCRbeta chains were analyzed by immunosequencing. Per the authors' processing: Repertoire TCRs were checked for matches against a reference library of SARS-CoV-2-specific TCRs that had been generated using the MIRA antigen-specificity platform. Breadth was defined as the fraction of unique TCRs that were SARS-CoV-2-associated, and depth was defined as the fraction of total T cells that were SARS-CoV-2-associated. Using the MIRA data, each spike-specific TCR was mapped to the spike region that the TCR reacts to and placed in a CD4 or CD8 class. Log10-transformed breadth and depth values were compared by one-way ANOVA with Sidak's multiple comparisons tests. Sourced from immuneACCESS, this table was stored by TCRdb with only in-frame sequences that have V and J called. A share of the clones is absent; for the studies checked, an unresolved V gene accounts for under half, and the remainder has no known explanation. The V and J calls and clone size are taken from that table; D and trimming were inferred from the DNA. This sample holds 95,000 to 150,000 clones; approximately 90% were observed only once. The top ten constitute 1.7% of the sample.

Taken with the paper, the label for time point translates to: baseline before first vaccination. Vaccinee samples were obtained from the UK trials COV001 and COV002, which included a single-blind randomized controlled phase 2/3 trial of AZD1222 (ChAdOx1 nCoV-19) in healthy adults. For TCRbeta chain sequencing, PBMC samples were collected from trial participants at day 0 and at day 28 after the second dose. Inclusive of the bounding cysteine and phenylalanine, the CDR3 is 13 residues long. The DNA shown is the 39-base CDR3, in frame from base 1. The germline V gene supplies CDR1 SNHLY and CDR2 FYNNEI. V gives up 5 bases and J gives up 7 bases, and the segment between their germline ends measures 12 bases.

The TCR was taken from an adult in good health. The chain uses TRBV2 and TRBJ2-1, with the D gene not confidently named. Specimen: peripheral blood, collected on day 0 of AZD1222 vaccination. The nucleotides are TGTGCCAGCAGTCCCCGGACGGCGAATGAGCAGTTCTTC. Translation gives CASSPRTANEQFF. The variable domain in full, with residues beyond the CDR3 obtained from the reference TRBV2 and TRBJ2-1 genes, is EPEVTQTPSHQVTQMGQEVILRCVPISNHLYFYWYRQILGQKVEFLVSFYNNEISEKSEIFDDQFSVERPDGSNFTLKIRSTKLEDSAMYFCASSPRTANEQFFGPGTRLTVL.